This record covers a single T cell receptor (beta chain). Antigen specificity is unknown. Profiling relied on immunoSEQ multiplex PCR, and the TCRdb table lists in-frame clones only, not all of them. The sample holds roughly 190,000 clones, roughly nine tenths seen once. This record belongs to a study of T cell responses to AZD1222 COVID-19 vaccine. V shed 4 bases and J shed 8 bases, with 20 bases lying between them. The CDR3 totals 15 residues. Germline V gene sequence: CDR1 SGHTS, CDR2 YDEGEE. Study outcomes and limitations: Donors were chiefly white British, with a greater number of females, and clonal diversity was perhaps underestimated. Once two AZD1222 doses were given, Spike-specific TCR breadth and depth went up. Within unmutated variant regions lay the reported targets of nearly half of spike-specific TCRs.

The starting material was peripheral blood, obtained 28 days after the second AZD1222 dose. This TCR was sampled from an adult who received the AZD1222 COVID-19 vaccine. The chain uses TRBV5-8 and TRBJ2-3, with D maybe TRBD2 (6 bases). The CDR3 nucleotides read TGTGCCAGCAGCCGCAACTCAGCTGTGGGAGGTACGCAGTATTTT. Residues: CASSRNSAVGGTQYF.